This T cell receptor beta chain is drawn from a study of blood T cell repertoires in COVID-19. Looking at the study overall: Spain, Italy and the United States supplied samples that represented acute and convalescent COVID-19.

During the 2 weeks before they entered the study, exposed participants had met someone with a PCR-confirmed or clinician-diagnosed COVID-19 case. The method was immunoSEQ multiplex PCR; TCRdb's version includes in-frame clones alone and lacks a portion of them. This sample yields about 320,000 clones, of which roughly 85% are seen a single time; 1.5% to 2% belongs to the top ten. Sequenced input: PBMCs or T cells enriched from blood (not recorded which). This sequence originates from a woman in her twenties or thirties who had been exposed to COVID-19.

Here the CDR3 DNA reads TGTGCCAGTAGCAGTCAAACCTCTGGAAACACCATATATTTT. This codes for CASSSQTSGNTIYF. The chain carries TRBV19 and TRBJ1-3; D is unclear. The germline CDR1 and CDR2 sequences are LNHDA and SQIVND (reference sequence). Trimming took 6 bases from V and 0 from J, leaving 9 bases between them. This CDR3 is 14 amino acids long. Together with reference TRBV19 and TRBJ1-3, the CDR3 gives the full variable domain: DGGITQSPKYLFRKEGQNVTLSCEQNLNHDAMYWYRQDPGQGLRLIYYSQIVNDFQKGDIAEGYSVSREKKESFPLTVTSAQKNPTAFYLCASSSQTSGNTIYFGEGSWLTVV.